The sequence of this TCR beta chain was determined in a study of PD-1 blockade in mismatch repair-deficient tumors. Looking at the study overall: Patients had eleven to twelve mismatch repair-deficient cancer types, all previously treated and progressing.

The data were produced by immunoSEQ multiplex PCR, yet TCRdb's version contains in-frame clones alone and is incomplete. There are 30,000 to 40,000 clones in the sample; roughly 84% occur only once, and around 3.9% lies in the top ten. Overall study results and limits: After pembrolizumab, tumor-resident clones rose rapidly, then generally contracted before radiologic responses.

Three pembrolizumab responders had their TCRs sequenced. The CDR3 extends over 17 amino acids. With V trimmed by 3 bases and J by 0 bases, 8 bases remained unmatched. Germline V gene data show CDR1 as SEHNR and CDR2 as FQNEAQ (reference sequence). With regard to this clone: The antigen is undetermined.

This specimen consisted of peripheral blood, obtained around 76 weeks after starting pembrolizumab. V usage is TRBV7-9 and J usage is TRBJ1-2; 9 positions agree with TRBD1. This receptor was obtained from an adult with mismatch repair-deficient cancer. The CDR3 reads CASSFTGGIVANYGYTF. CDR3 sequence (DNA): TGTGCCAGCAGCTTTACAGGGGGCATCGTAGCTAACTATGGCTACACCTTC.